This T cell receptor beta chain was retrieved from a study of blood T cells in healthy people across ages. This clonotype appeared a few times. Primed by a sample-barcoded 5' primer and a J-beta primer mix, a second PCR proceeded for about 7 to 12 cycles. TCRdb re-analysed the 5' RACE reads in MiXCR, keeping a single row per CDR3 protein. The repertoire includes around 800,000 distinct CDR3 sequences, around 24% of them detected once, and 3% sits in the top ten. Germline loops: CDR1 SEHNR, CDR2 FQNEAQ (reference sequence). The CDR3 loop spans 14 amino acids. The germline V and J ends were trimmed by 2 bases and 7 bases, with 12 bases remaining between them. The sample also formed part of further work on T cells of mothers and their children.

The TCR was taken from a boy aged 5-17 years in good health. This chain joins TRBV7-9 and TRBJ1-5, with a possible D match to TRBD1 (5 bases). The sequencing input was blood. The CDR3 region has the DNA TGTGCCAGCAGCTTATGGGGGGACGGACAGCCCCAGCATTTT. Residues: CASSLWGDGQPQHF.